The 18 T cell receptor beta chains below come from one sample, sequenced in a study of blood T cell repertoires in COVID-19. Clones were sequenced by immunoSEQ multiplex PCR, and TCRdb holds only the in-frame ones, with some missing. The data show about 210,000 clones, approximately 86% seen once. The specimen sequenced was PBMCs or T cells enriched from blood (not recorded which). Source of these receptors: a woman aged 35 to 49 with acute COVID-19.

This sequence joins TRBV18 and TRBJ2-1; tentative D call: TRBD1 (6 bases). Trimming removed 1 base from V and 6 bases from J, with 16 bases in between. This CDR3 has 16 residues. Germline CDR1 is KGHSH and CDR2 is LQKENI. The CDR3 loop reads CASSPRPNRELNEQFF. The CDR3 coding sequence is TGTGCCAGCTCACCACGCCCCAACAGGGAACTCAATGAGCAGTTCTTC.

For this clone: The junction does not match germline at one end; this may be a read error. The chain employs TRBV27 and TRBJ2-7, with TRBD1 identical over 7 bases. CDR1 is MNHEY and CDR2 is SMNVEV in the germline V gene (reference sequence). There are 13 residues in the CDR3. The chain's CDR3 is CASSLSGTVPLSF. DNA for the CDR3: TGTGCCAGCAGTTTGTCAGGGACAGTACCGCTATCGTTC.

The chain recombines TRBV9 with TRBJ2-1; 7 positions match TRBD1. V lost 3 bases to trimming and J lost 9 bases; unmatched junction nucleotides: 6. This CDR3 spans 13 amino acids. Germline CDR1 reads SGDLS; CDR2 reads YYNGEE. In DNA form, the CDR3 reads TGTGCCAGCAGCGGCTTACAGGGGTTTGAGCAGTTCTTC. Its protein product is CASSGLQGFEQFF.

Here the CDR3 DNA reads TGTGCCAGCAGGCAAACTTACCAAGGCTACACCTTC. This encodes CASRQTYQGYTF. The chain has TRBV2 and TRBJ1-2; D remains unclear. Trimming removed 6 bases from V and 8 bases from J, with 13 bases in between. Germline values: CDR1 SNHLY, CDR2 FYNNEI. The CDR3 has 12 residues.

V and J are TRBV18 and TRBJ2-1; 7 nucleotides align to TRBD1. The CDR3 has 15 amino acids. V lost 3 bases and J lost 0; bases outside the gene matches: 2. The V gene's germline CDR1 is KGHSH and CDR2 LQKENI. This chain's CDR3 is CASSPTGSSYNEQFF. The CDR3, as DNA: TGTGCCAGCTCACCGACAGGGAGCTCCTACAATGAGCAGTTCTTC. Using reference TRBV18 and TRBJ2-1 for the parts outside the CDR3, the full variable domain is NAGVMQNPRHLVRRRGQEARLRCSPMKGHSHVYWYRQLPEEGLKFMVYLQKENIIDESGMPKERFSAEFPKEGPSILRIQQVVRGDSAAYFCASSPTGSSYNEQFFGPGTRLTVL.

In this sample, this clone turned up a few times. The chain's CDR3 is CASSLTGGTTEAFF. DNA for the CDR3: TGTGCCAGCAGTTTAACAGGGGGAACCACTGAAGCTTTCTTT. The chain has TRBV28 and TRBJ1-1, with 8 bases lining up with TRBD1. This CDR3 has 14 residues. The germline CDR1 and CDR2 sequences are MDHEN and SYDVKM. The ends lost 2 bases at V and 4 bases at J; junction bases unmatched: 3.

This chain connects TRBV4-2 to TRBJ1-3, with D maybe TRBD1 (5 bases). Germline V gene data show CDR1 as LGHNA and CDR2 as YNFKEQ. Trimming cost V 1 base and J 7 bases, with 23 bases left between them. This CDR3 has 18 residues. The CDR3 coding sequence is TGTGCCAGCAGCCAAGGGGGATCCGGGACTTTATCGGGTAACACCATATATTTT. It codes for CASSQGGSGTLSGNTIYF.

This chain uses TRBV15 with TRBJ2-1; TRBD2 agrees at 13 bases. The germline gives CDR1 LNHNV, CDR2 YYDKDF (reference sequence). The CDR3 consists of 17 residues. V dropped 7 bases and J dropped 2; count of bases not matched to a gene: 8. CDR3 bases: TGTGCCACCACAGGACTAGCGGGAGTTGGAGCCTACAATGAGCAGTTCTTC. Translation gives CATTGLAGVGAYNEQFF. The full variable domain, in which reference TRBV15 and TRBJ2-1 provide the parts outside the CDR3, is DAMVIQNPRYQVTQFGKPVTLSCSQTLNHNVMYWYQQKSSQAPKLLFHYYDKDFNNEADTPDNFQSRRPNTSFCFLDIRSPGLGDTAMYLCATTGLAGVGAYNEQFFGPGTRLTVL.

The CDR3 DNA follows: TGCGCCAGCAGCCAAGAGGGCAGGGCGAGGACCGGGGAGCTGTTTTTT. Translation: CASSQEGRARTGELFF. The rearrangement uses TRBV4-1 and TRBJ2-2, with a possible D match to TRBD1 (5 bases). The CDR3 runs to 16 residues. Germline-derived CDR1 and CDR2 are MGHRA and YSYEKL. Deletions cut 0 bases from V and 5 bases from J, with 13 bases between.

V and J are TRBV7-2 and TRBJ1-5; D is uncertain. Trimming pared 1 base from V and 5 bases from J, leaving 9 bases between. This CDR3 has 14 amino acids. Looked up from germline, CDR1 is SGHTA and CDR2 is FQGNSA. CDR3 in amino acids: CASSLGVGDQPQHF. CDR3 in DNA: TGTGCCAGCAGCTTAGGTGTGGGAGATCAGCCCCAGCATTTT.

This sequence joins TRBV19 and TRBJ2-2; 9 nucleotides align to TRBD1. Germline values: CDR1 LNHDA, CDR2 SQIVND (reference sequence). The CDR3 contains 16 residues. V shed 1 base and J 1 base; nucleotides not matched to a gene: 1. The CDR3: CASSIADRGNTGELFF. The DNA of the CDR3 is TGTGCCAGTAGTATAGCGGACAGGGGGAACACCGGGGAGCTGTTTTTT.

The V gene is TRBV6-2 or TRBV6-3, the J gene TRBJ2-2, with 11 positions matching TRBD1. The CDR3 loop spans 16 amino acids. From germline, CDR1 is MNHEY and CDR2 SVGEGT. V trimming: 5 bases; J trimming: 4 bases; junction bases outside the gene matches: 6. The CDR3 bases are TGTGCCAGCAGTCAAGGACAGGGGGCTAGCACCGGGGAGCTGTTTTTT. This encodes CASSQGQGASTGELFF.

This chain links TRBV2 with TRBJ1-1; D remains unclear. Germline values: CDR1 SNHLY, CDR2 FYNNEI. This CDR3 is built from 13 residues. V was shortened by 7 bases and J by 1 base, with 10 bases between the two germline ends. The CDR3 DNA reads as TGTGCCAGCACCGAGAGAGAGAACACTGAAGCTTTCTTT. Amino acid sequence: CASTERENTEAFF.

This chain connects TRBV4-1 to TRBJ2-3; D remains ambiguous. The germline gives CDR1 MGHRA, CDR2 YSYEKL. V lost 0 bases, J lost 1 base, and 8 bases lay in between. The CDR3 runs 15 residues. The CDR3 loop is CASSQDIFGTDTQYF. DNA for the CDR3: TGCGCCAGCAGCCAAGATATCTTCGGCACAGATACGCAGTATTTT.

This clone has just a few counts. J is TRBJ2-7 and V is TRBV5-1, with a tentative D call TRBD2 (5 bases). Germline CDR1 SGHRS, CDR2 YFSETQ. V lost 6 bases to trimming and J lost 3 bases, with 16 bases between them. This CDR3 spans 14 amino acids. The CDR3: CASTRTSGDYEQYF. In nucleotides, the CDR3 is TGCGCCAGCACCCGGACTTCAGGAGACTACGAGCAGTACTTC.

The CDR3 DNA sequence: TGCAGCGTTACTAATCAGCCCCAGCATTTT. This sequence encodes CSVTNQPQHF. The gene calls are TRBV29-1 and TRBJ1-5; D uncertain. Trimming left V 5 bases short and J 4 bases short, with 3 bases between. The CDR3 length is 10 residues. Per the germline V gene, CDR1 is SQVTM and CDR2 is ANQGSEA.

The genes are TRBV6-1 and TRBJ2-7; perhaps TRBD1 as D (5 bases). CDR1 is MNHNS and CDR2 is SASEGT in the germline V gene. This CDR3 contains 19 residues. The V and J ends lost 4 bases and 2 bases respectively, with 27 bases between them. CDR3 nucleotides: TGTGCCAGCAGTGGGGCCCTCAGGGTTGGGGTTAAGGGCACCTACGAGCAGTACTTC. Translation gives CASSGALRVGVKGTYEQYF.

The gene calls are TRBV30 and TRBJ2-5, with 15 bases identical to TRBD2. Per the germline V gene, CDR1 is GTSNPN and CDR2 is SVGIG (reference sequence). J lost 5 bases, V lost 1 base, and 2 bases had no gene match. This CDR3 spans 15 amino acids. CDR3 amino acids: CAWSAGTSGRETQYF. The CDR3 DNA reads as TGTGCCTGGAGTGCGGGGACTAGCGGGAGGGAGACCCAGTACTTC.